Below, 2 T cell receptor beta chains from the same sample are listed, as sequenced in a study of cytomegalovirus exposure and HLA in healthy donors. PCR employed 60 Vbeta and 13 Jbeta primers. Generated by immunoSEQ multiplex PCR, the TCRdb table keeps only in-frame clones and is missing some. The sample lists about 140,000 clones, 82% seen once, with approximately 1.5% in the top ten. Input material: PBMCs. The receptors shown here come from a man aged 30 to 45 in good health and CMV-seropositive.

The CDR3 spells CASSPTEPYEQYF. The DNA for the CDR3 is TGTGCCAGCTCACCCACAGAACCCTACGAGCAGTACTTC. The chain couples TRBV18 to TRBJ2-7; D gene unclear. Trimming cost V 3 bases and J 2 bases, with 8 bases left between them. Germline CDR1 KGHSH, CDR2 LQKENI. The CDR3 loop spans 13 amino acids.

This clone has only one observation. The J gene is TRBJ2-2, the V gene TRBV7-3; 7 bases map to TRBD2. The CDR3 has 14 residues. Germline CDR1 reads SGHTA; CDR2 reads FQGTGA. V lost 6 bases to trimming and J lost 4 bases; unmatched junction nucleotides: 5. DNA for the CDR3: TGTGCCAGCAGATCCCGACTAGCCACCGGGGAGCTGTTTTTT. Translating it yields CASRSRLATGELFF.